These 28 T cell receptor beta chains originate from one sample sequenced in a study of T cells after yellow fever vaccination. Each CDR3 protein is one row after TCRdb ran MiXCR on the 5' RACE reads. The table shows 250,000 to 350,000 distinct CDR3 sequences, with approximately 10% occurring only once. The starting material was CD4+ T cells sorted from PBMCs, obtained 5 days after the yellow fever booster vaccination. These receptors all stem from a man aged 18 to 35 who received the YFV17D yellow fever vaccine.

This sequence joins TRBV10-3 and TRBJ1-1; D gene uncertain. V lost 2 bases to trimming and J lost 1 base, with 5 bases between them. The V gene's germline CDR1 is ENHRY and CDR2 SYGVKD. This CDR3 comprises 13 residues. CDR3 residues: CAISEVGNTEAFF. The CDR3 DNA reads TGTGCCATCAGTGAGGTCGGGAACACTGAAGCTTTCTTT.

This chain joins TRBV3-1 and TRBJ1-2, with D possibly matching TRBD1 (6 bases). The CDR3 sequence is 15 residues long. Trimming took off 0 bases at V and 3 bases at J, with 11 bases between the two ends. The germline gives CDR1 LGHDT, CDR2 YNNKEL (reference sequence). CDR3 in amino acids: CASSQDYRVDYGYTF. CDR3 DNA: TGTGCCAGCAGCCAAGACTACAGGGTAGACTATGGCTACACCTTC.

This clonotype was seen at least ten times. V usage is TRBV7-6 and J usage is TRBJ2-3, with D hard to call. This CDR3 is built from 15 residues. Deletions cut 3 bases from V and 6 bases from J, with 16 bases between. Germline values: CDR1 SGHVS, CDR2 FNYEAQ. CDR3 bases: TGTGCCAGCAGCTTTTCTACAGCCAACGAGGATACGCAGTATTTT. Translation: CASSFSTANEDTQYF.

There are a few counts of this clonotype. The chain couples TRBV28 to TRBJ2-5; D is unclear. The germline V and J ends were trimmed by 1 base and 1 base, with 10 bases remaining between them. CDR3 length: 15 residues. CDR1 and CDR2 (germline): MDHEN, SYDVKM. The CDR3 DNA sequence: TGTGCCAGCAGTTTATTTGTAGGCAGCCAAGAGACCCAGTACTTC. Translated, it gives CASSLFVGSQETQYF.

CDR3 in DNA: TGTGCCATCAGTGAGTCTGGCGGGGGAGAGACCCAGTACTTC. Translation gives CAISESGGGETQYF. The chain employs TRBV10-3 and TRBJ2-5; 7 nucleotides line up with TRBD2. The V gene's germline CDR1 is ENHRY and CDR2 SYGVKD. This CDR3 has 14 amino acids. Germline trimming cut 0 bases from V and 4 bases from J; bases unmatched to any gene: 2.

In its sample, this clonotype was seen a few times. The rearrangement uses TRBV2 and TRBJ1-4; maybe TRBD1 (5 bases). This CDR3 region has 14 residues. Germline V lookup: CDR1 SNHLY, CDR2 FYNNEI. Trimming removed 3 bases at V and 7 bases at J, with 12 bases between. CDR3 in DNA: TGTGCCAGCAGTGAGTGGCAGGGAGGTGAAAAACTGTTTTTT. It translates to CASSEWQGGEKLFF.

This clonotype was found a few times. The V call is TRBV20-1, the J call TRBJ2-2, with D possibly matching TRBD1 (6 bases). V shed 5 bases and J shed 5 bases, with 18 bases lying between them. The length of the CDR3 is 15 residues. The germline CDR1 and CDR2 sequences are DFQATT and SNEGSKA (reference sequence). CDR3: CSAESRGGRTGELFF. The CDR3 nucleotides read TGCAGTGCTGAGAGTAGAGGGGGACGGACCGGGGAGCTGTTTTTT.

This clonotype was seen only a few times. The genes are TRBV5-1 and TRBJ1-4; D is unresolved. Germline loops: CDR1 SGHRS, CDR2 YFSETQ. V was pared by 0 bases and J by 1 base, with 7 bases between. The CDR3 extends over 15 amino acids. CDR3 in amino acids: CASSLDAETNEKLFF. For the CDR3, the DNA is TGCGCCAGCAGCTTGGACGCCGAAACTAATGAAAAACTGTTTTTT.

This clonotype was counted at least ten times. The rearrangement joins TRBV12-3 or TRBV12-4 to TRBJ1-1; D gene unclear. This CDR3 comprises 13 residues. The ends were cut back, 3 bases at V and 0 bases at J, with 5 bases in the middle. This chain's CDR3 is CASSFAMNTEAFF. The CDR3 DNA is TGTGCCAGCAGTTTTGCCATGAACACTGAAGCTTTCTTT.

This clonotype occurred a few times. The chain recombines TRBV29-1 with TRBJ1-1; D gene unclear. The CDR3 has 13 amino acids. Per germline, CDR1 SQVTM and CDR2 ANQGSEA. V was trimmed by 7 bases and J by 4 bases, leaving 16 bases between them. The CDR3 DNA sequence: TGCAGCGCCAAGCGGGCGGCGGGCACTGAAGCTTTCTTT. Translation: CSAKRAAGTEAFF.

The rearrangement uses TRBV4-2 and TRBJ2-1; the D gene is possibly TRBD2 (6 bases). This CDR3 is built from 13 residues. CDR1 is LGHNA and CDR2 is YNFKEQ in the germline V gene. V shed 0 bases and J shed 10 bases, with 10 bases lying between them. The DNA of the CDR3 is TGTGCCAGCAGCCAAGAACCGCGGGGAGAGCAGTTCTTC. Translated, it gives CASSQEPRGEQFF.

This clonotype was recorded at least ten times. The chain recombines TRBV12-3 or TRBV12-4 with TRBJ2-3; D could derive from TRBD1 or TRBD2 (5 bases each). Trimming took off 8 bases at V and 4 bases at J, with 19 bases between the two ends. The CDR3 is 15 amino acids. The CDR3 loop is CASSPSGGAADTQYF. CDR3 coding DNA: TGTGCCAGCTCCCCGAGTGGGGGAGCCGCAGATACGCAGTATTTT.

The chain recombines TRBV11-2 with TRBJ1-6, with D perhaps matching TRBD1 (5 bases). Trimming took off 1 base at V and 0 bases at J, with 7 bases between the two ends. The CDR3 is 16 residues long. The germline V gene encodes CDR1 SGHAT and CDR2 FQNNGV. The CDR3 sequence: CASSLGGLSYNSPLHF. CDR3 coding DNA: TGTGCCAGCAGCTTAGGGGGCCTCTCCTATAATTCACCCCTCCACTTT.

The table lists this clonotype with many counts. The chain combines TRBV20-1 with TRBJ2-1; tentative D call: TRBD2 (6 bases). V was cut by 2 bases and J by 4 bases, with 9 bases left in between. CDR1 and CDR2 (germline): DFQATT, SNEGSKA (reference sequence). This CDR3 has 13 residues. CDR3: CSARNRGYNEQFF. The CDR3 DNA sequence: TGCAGTGCTAGAAACCGGGGGTACAATGAGCAGTTCTTC.

This clonotype appeared a few times. V usage is TRBV5-1 and J usage is TRBJ2-3; the D is unclear. The CDR3 is 14 amino acids. Germline-derived CDR1 and CDR2 are SGHRS and YFSETQ. V was clipped by 6 bases and J by 0 bases, with 11 bases between them. CDR3 DNA sequence: TGCGCCAGCATGATAGGTACTAGCACAGATACGCAGTATTTT. Protein product: CASMIGTSTDTQYF.

The V gene is TRBV7-9, the J gene TRBJ2-3; D is uncertain. Per germline, CDR1 SEHNR and CDR2 FQNEAQ (reference sequence). V shed 2 bases and J shed 2 bases, with 11 bases lying between them. The CDR3 spans 15 residues. As DNA, the CDR3 is TGTGCCAGCAGCTTATCGGGCACCCCCACAGATACGCAGTATTTT. Translated, it gives CASSLSGTPTDTQYF.

This rearrangement joins TRBV6-5 to TRBJ2-3, with a tentative D call TRBD1 (5 bases). CDR1 and CDR2 from the germline V gene are MNHEY and SVGAGI. The CDR3 covers 17 residues. Trimming took 0 bases from V and 1 from J, leaving 14 bases between them. CDR3 sequence (DNA): TGTGCCAGCAGTTACTCGAGAAGGGGCCCCGGCACAGATACGCAGTATTTT. Amino acids: CASSYSRRGPGTDTQYF.

CDR3 coding DNA: TGCAGTGCTAGAGATCTAGGGGGGGCCACAGATACGCAGTATTTT. Translating gives CSARDLGGATDTQYF. The J gene is TRBJ2-3, the V gene TRBV20-1, with TRBD2 as a possible D gene (7 bases). The CDR3 runs 15 residues. Germline V gene data show CDR1 as DFQATT and CDR2 as SNEGSKA (reference sequence). Trimming stripped 0 bases from V and 2 bases from J, with 12 bases between.

This clonotype has more than one count but fewer than ten. V and J are TRBV29-1 and TRBJ2-5; 8 positions match TRBD1. V lost 4 bases to trimming and J lost 7 bases; unmatched junction nucleotides: 8. The CDR3 extends over 13 amino acids. From germline, CDR1 is SQVTM and CDR2 ANQGSEA. CDR3 loop: CSVGLGQVRTQYF. In DNA form, the CDR3 reads TGCAGCGTTGGATTGGGACAGGTTCGGACCCAGTACTTC.

This clonotype was counted only a few times. This chain uses TRBV30 with TRBJ1-6, with D maybe TRBD1 (6 bases). Germline CDR1 is GTSNPN and CDR2 is SVGIG (reference sequence). V lost 8 bases, J lost 10 bases, and 18 bases lay in between. CDR3 length: 13 amino acids. In DNA, the CDR3 is TGTGCCGGTCAACAGGGAATACGATCACCCCTCCACTTT. This sequence encodes CAGQQGIRSPLHF.

Ten or more counts support this clonotype. This chain uses TRBV7-7 with TRBJ2-5, with 10 positions matching TRBD2. There are 16 residues in the CDR3. V dropped 1 base and J dropped 2; count of bases not matched to a gene: 4. Germline lookup yields CDR1 SSHAT and CDR2 FNYEAQ (reference sequence). The CDR3, as DNA: TGTGCCAGCAGCTTAGGAGGTAGCGGGGGGCAAGAGACCCAGTACTTC. Amino acid sequence: CASSLGGSGGQETQYF. Looking up the rest from reference TRBV7-7 and TRBJ2-5 gives the full variable domain: GAGVSQSPRYKVTKRGQDVTLRCDPISSHATLYWYQQALGQGPEFLTYFNYEAQPDKSGLPSDRFSAERPEGSISTLTIQRTEQRDSAMYRCASSLGGSGGQETQYFGPGTRLLVL.

The chain has TRBV6-6 and TRBJ1-1, with D unresolved. V was trimmed by 4 bases and J by 7 bases, leaving 10 bases between them. This CDR3 is built from 12 residues. Germline lookup yields CDR1 MNHNY and CDR2 SVGAGI (reference sequence). CDR3 protein: CASSSGYLEAFF. For the CDR3, the DNA is TGTGCCAGCAGTTCTGGTTACCTTGAAGCTTTCTTT.

The gene calls are TRBV5-6 and TRBJ2-1, with 7 nucleotides matching TRBD2. CDR1 is SGHDT, CDR2 YYEEEE, per germline. J lost 9 bases, V lost 4 bases, and 10 bases had no gene match. The CDR3 has 14 residues. The DNA for the CDR3 is TGTGCCAGCAGCGCAAGGCTCGCGGGGGTTGAGCAGTTCTTC. It encodes CASSARLAGVEQFF.

The V and J genes are TRBV12-3 or TRBV12-4 and TRBJ1-1; D gene uncertain. The CDR3 is 14 amino acids. V gave up 5 bases and J gave up 1 base, with 11 bases separating them. In nucleotides, the CDR3 is TGTGCCAGCAGTACCCCCCAGGCGAACACTGAAGCTTTCTTT. This sequence encodes CASSTPQANTEAFF.

This sequence joins TRBV10-3 and TRBJ2-5, with D possibly matching TRBD2 (5 bases). The germline V and J ends were trimmed by 7 bases and 3 bases, with 12 bases remaining between them. The length of the CDR3 is 13 residues. CDR1 and CDR2 from the germline V gene are ENHRY and SYGVKD. CDR3 DNA: TGTGCCATCAACGGGGAAAGGGAAGAGACCCAGTACTTC. Its translation: CAINGEREETQYF.

This chain uses TRBV20-1 with TRBJ2-2, with a possible D match to TRBD2 (6 bases). V dropped 6 bases and J dropped 5 bases, with 16 bases sitting between them. This CDR3 has 14 residues. Germline V CDR1 and CDR2: DFQATT, SNEGSKA (reference sequence). CDR3 bases: TGCAGTGCGAGGGGCCGACTAGTTACCGGGGAGCTGTTTTTT. This gives the protein CSARGRLVTGELFF.

The V and J genes are TRBV4-2 and TRBJ2-5, with a weak D call TRBD2 (7 bases). This CDR3 contains 15 residues. Deletions cut 4 bases from V and 5 bases from J, with 17 bases between. Germline values: CDR1 LGHNA, CDR2 YNFKEQ. CDR3 nucleotide sequence: TGTGCCAGCAGCCCTTACACGGGGGGCCAGGAGACCCAGTACTTC. Translated: CASSPYTGGQETQYF.

The rearrangement joins TRBV10-3 to TRBJ2-3; TRBD2 agrees at 13 bases. Germline V lookup: CDR1 ENHRY, CDR2 SYGVKD. This CDR3 comprises 17 residues. Germline trimming cut 0 bases from V and 3 bases from J; bases unmatched to any gene: 3. The CDR3, as DNA: TGTGCCATCAGTGAGTCGGGGACTAGCGGGGTGACAGATACGCAGTATTTT. Protein: CAISESGTSGVTDTQYF.